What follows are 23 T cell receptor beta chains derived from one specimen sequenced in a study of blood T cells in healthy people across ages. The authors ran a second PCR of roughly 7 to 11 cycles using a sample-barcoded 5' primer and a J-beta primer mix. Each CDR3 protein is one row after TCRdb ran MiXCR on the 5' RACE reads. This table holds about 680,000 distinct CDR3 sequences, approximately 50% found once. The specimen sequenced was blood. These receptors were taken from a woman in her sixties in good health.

For the CDR3, the DNA is TGCAGTGCTAGAGGGAGTCCCTACAATGAGCAGTTCTTC. Its protein is CSARGSPYNEQFF. The chain couples TRBV20-1 to TRBJ2-1; D gene unclear. Trimming left V 1 base short and J 2 bases short, with 6 bases between. Germline V lookup: CDR1 DFQATT, CDR2 SNEGSKA (reference sequence). CDR3 length equals 13 residues.

DNA of the CDR3: TGTGCCAGCAGCGGCGGGGGGACAGTGCCCATTGGGCAGTACTTC. It codes for CASSGGGTVPIGQYF. The chain carries TRBV28 and TRBJ2-5, with D possibly TRBD2 on 8 matching bases. Trimming took 6 bases from V and 11 from J, leaving 25 bases between them. CDR1 is MDHEN and CDR2 is SYDVKM in the germline V gene. This CDR3 has 15 residues.

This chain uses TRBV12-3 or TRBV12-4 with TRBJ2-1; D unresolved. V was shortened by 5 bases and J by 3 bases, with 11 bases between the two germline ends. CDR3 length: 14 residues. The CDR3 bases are TGTGCCAGCAGTCATCTCCCCCACTACAATGAGCAGTTCTTC. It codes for CASSHLPHYNEQFF.

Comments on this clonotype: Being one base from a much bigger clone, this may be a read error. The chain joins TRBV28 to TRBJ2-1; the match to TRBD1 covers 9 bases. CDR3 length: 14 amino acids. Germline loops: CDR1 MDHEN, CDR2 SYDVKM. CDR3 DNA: TGTGCCAGCAGAAGGGACAGGGCCTACAGTGAGCAGTTCTTC. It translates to CASRRDRAYSEQFF.

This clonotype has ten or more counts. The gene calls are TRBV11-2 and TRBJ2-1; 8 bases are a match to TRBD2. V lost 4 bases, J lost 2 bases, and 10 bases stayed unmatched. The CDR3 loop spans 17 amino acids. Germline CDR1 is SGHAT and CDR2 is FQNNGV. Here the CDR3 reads CASSSGPGLGAYNEQFF. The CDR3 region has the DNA TGTGCCAGCAGCTCGGGACCGGGACTAGGGGCCTACAATGAGCAGTTCTTC.

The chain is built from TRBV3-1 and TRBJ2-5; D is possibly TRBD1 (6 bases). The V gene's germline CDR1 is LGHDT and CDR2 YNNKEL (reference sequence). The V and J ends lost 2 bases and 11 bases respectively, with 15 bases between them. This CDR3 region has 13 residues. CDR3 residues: CASSQYRDNEQYF. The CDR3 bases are TGTGCCAGCAGCCAATACAGGGACAATGAGCAGTACTTC.

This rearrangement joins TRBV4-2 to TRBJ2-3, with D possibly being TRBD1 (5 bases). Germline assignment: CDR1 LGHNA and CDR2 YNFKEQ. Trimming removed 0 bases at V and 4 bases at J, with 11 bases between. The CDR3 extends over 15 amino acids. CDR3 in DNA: TGTGCCAGCAGCCAAGATGGGGCCGGTCCAGATACGCAGTATTTT. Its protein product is CASSQDGAGPDTQYF.

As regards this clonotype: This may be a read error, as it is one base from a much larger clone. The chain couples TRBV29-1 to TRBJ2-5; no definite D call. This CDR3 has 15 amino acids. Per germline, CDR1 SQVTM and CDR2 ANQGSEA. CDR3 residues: CSVEEGSRLQEAQYF. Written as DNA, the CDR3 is TGCAGCGTTGAAGAGGGTTCTCGGCTCCAAGAGGCCCAGTACTTC. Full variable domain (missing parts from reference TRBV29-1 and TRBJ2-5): SAVISQKPSRDICQRGTSLTIQCQVDSQVTMMFWYRQQPGQSLTLIATANQGSEATYESGFVIDKFPISRPNLTFSTLTVSNMSPEDSSIYLCSVEEGSRLQEAQYFGPGTRLLVL.

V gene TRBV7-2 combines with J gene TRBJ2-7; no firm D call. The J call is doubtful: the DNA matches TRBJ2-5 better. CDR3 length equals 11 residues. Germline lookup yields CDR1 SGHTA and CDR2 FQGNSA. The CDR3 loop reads CASRKTETQYF. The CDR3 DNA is TGTGCCAGCAGGAAAACGGAGACCCAGTACTTC.

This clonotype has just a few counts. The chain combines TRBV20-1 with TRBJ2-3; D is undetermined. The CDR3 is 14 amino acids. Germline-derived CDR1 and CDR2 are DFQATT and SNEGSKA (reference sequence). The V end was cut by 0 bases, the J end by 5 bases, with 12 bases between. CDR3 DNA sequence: TGCAGTGCTAGAGATATGGCCCACGGAGATACGCAGTATTTT. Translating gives CSARDMAHGDTQYF.

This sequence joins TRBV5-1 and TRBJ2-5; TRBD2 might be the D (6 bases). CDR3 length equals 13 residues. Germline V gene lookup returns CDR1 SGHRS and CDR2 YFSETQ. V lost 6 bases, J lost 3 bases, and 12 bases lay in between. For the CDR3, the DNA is TGCGCCAGCAACCCCGGGAGTGAAGAGACCCAGTACTTC. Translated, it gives CASNPGSEETQYF. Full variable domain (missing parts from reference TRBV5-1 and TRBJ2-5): KAGVTQTPRYLIKTRGQQVTLSCSPISGHRSVSWYQQTPGQGLQFLFEYFSETQRNKGNFPGRFSGRQFSNSRSEMNVSTLELGDSALYLCASNPGSEETQYFGPGTRLLVL.

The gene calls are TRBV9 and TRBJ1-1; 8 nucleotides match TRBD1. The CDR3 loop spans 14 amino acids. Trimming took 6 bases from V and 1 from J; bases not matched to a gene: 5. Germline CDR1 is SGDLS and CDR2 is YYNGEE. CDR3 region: CASTRTGTNTEAFF. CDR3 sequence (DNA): TGTGCCAGCACGAGGACAGGGACGAACACTGAAGCTTTCTTT. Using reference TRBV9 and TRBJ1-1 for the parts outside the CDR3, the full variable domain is DSGVTQTPKHLITATGQRVTLRCSPRSGDLSVYWYQQSLDQGLQFLIQYYNGEERAKGNILERFSAQQFPDLHSELNLSSLELGDSALYFCASTRTGTNTEAFFGQGTRLTVV.

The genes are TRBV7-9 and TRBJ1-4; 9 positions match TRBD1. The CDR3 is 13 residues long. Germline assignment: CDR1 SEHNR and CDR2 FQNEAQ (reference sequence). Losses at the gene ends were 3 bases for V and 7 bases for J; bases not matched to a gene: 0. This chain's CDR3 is CASSLTGGEKLFF. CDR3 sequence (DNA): TGTGCCAGCAGCTTGACAGGGGGTGAAAAACTGTTTTTT.

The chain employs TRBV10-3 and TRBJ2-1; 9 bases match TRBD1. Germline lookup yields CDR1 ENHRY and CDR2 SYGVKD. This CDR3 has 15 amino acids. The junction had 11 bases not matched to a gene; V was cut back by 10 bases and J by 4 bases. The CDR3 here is CASRPGQGDYNEQFF. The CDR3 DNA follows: TGTGCCAGCAGGCCGGGACAGGGAGATTACAATGAGCAGTTCTTC.

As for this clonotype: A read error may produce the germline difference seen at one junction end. In nucleotides, the CDR3 is TGTGCCGGCAGGAGCCTCGGGGAGACCCAGTACTTC. As protein: CAGRSLGETQYF. The chain has TRBV28 and TRBJ2-5, with unresolved D. Germline CDR1 is MDHEN and CDR2 is SYDVKM. The CDR3 totals 12 residues.

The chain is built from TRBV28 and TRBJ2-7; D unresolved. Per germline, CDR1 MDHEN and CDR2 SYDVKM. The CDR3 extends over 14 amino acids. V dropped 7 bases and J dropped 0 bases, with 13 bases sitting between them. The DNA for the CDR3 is TGTGCCAGCACCGGCCCCCCAACCTCCTACGAGCAGTACTTC. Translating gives CASTGPPTSYEQYF.

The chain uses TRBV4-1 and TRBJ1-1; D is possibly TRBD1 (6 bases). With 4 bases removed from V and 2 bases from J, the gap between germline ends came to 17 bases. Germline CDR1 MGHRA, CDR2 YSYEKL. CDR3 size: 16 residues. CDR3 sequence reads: CASSPSTGHLNTEAFF. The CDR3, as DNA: TGCGCCAGCAGCCCGTCTACAGGGCACCTTAACACTGAAGCTTTCTTT.

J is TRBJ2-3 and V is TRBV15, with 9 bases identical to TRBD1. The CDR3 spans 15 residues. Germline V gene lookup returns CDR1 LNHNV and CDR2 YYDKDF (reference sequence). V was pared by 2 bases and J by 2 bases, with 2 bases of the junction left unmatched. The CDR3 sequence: CATSRRQGVTDTQYF. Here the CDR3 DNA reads TGTGCCACCAGCAGAAGACAGGGGGTCACAGATACGCAGTATTTT.

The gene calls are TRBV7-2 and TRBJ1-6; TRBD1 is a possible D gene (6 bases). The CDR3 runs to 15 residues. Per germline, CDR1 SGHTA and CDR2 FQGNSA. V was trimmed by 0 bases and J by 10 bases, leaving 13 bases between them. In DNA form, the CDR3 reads TGTGCCAGCAGCTTAGCGTTGGGGGGCCTATCACCCCTCCACTTT. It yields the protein CASSLALGGLSPLHF.

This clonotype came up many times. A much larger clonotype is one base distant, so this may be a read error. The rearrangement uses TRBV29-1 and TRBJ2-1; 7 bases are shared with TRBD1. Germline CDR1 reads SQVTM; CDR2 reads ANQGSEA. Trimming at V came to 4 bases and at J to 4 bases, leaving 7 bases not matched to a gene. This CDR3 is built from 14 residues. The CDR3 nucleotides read TGCAGCGTTGGGCTGCGGACAGGTTACAATGAGCAGTTCTTC. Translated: CSVGLRTGYNEQFF.

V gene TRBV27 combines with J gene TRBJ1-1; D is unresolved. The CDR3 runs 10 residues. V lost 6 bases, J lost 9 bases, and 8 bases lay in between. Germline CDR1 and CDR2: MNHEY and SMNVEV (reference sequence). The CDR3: CASSKSKAFF. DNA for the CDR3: TGTGCCAGCAGCAAATCTAAAGCTTTCTTT.

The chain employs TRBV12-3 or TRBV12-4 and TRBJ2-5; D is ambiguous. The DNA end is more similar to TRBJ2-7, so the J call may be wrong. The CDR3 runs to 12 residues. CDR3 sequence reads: CASRKDGYEQYF. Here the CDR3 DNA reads TGTGCCAGCAGAAAGGACGGGTACGAGCAGTACTTC.

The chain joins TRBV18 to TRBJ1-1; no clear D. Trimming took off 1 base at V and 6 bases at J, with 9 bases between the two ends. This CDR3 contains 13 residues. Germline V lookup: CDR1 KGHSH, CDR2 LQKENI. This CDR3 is CASSPRIDAEAFF. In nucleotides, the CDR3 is TGTGCCAGCTCACCACGAATTGACGCTGAAGCTTTCTTT.